The 18 T cell receptor beta chains below come from one sample, sequenced in a study of T cells expressing NK-cell markers. TCRdb processed the 5' RACE reads again and assigns one entry to each CDR3 protein, with no DNA. Found here are 500,000 to 700,000 distinct CDR3 sequences; the top ten clones hold approximately 3.6%. Sequenced sample: blood T cells: a sorted CD56 or NKG2C T cell subset, CD4+ or CD8+ T cells, or bulk PBMC T cells (not recorded which). The receptors derive from a man aged 18 to 29 in good health.

The V call is TRBV5-6, the J call TRBJ2-7; absent DNA, TCRdb's TRBD1 call cannot be checked. This CDR3 spans 16 amino acids. Germline V gives CDR1 SGHDT, CDR2 YYEEEE. The CDR3 is CASSLVTRTGVYEQYF.

This sequence joins TRBV20-1 and TRBJ1-4; there is no DNA to check the TCRdb D call of TRBD1. CDR3 length: 14 residues. Germline V gives CDR1 DFQATT, CDR2 SNEGSKA (reference sequence). The CDR3 region is CSASSRGEGEKLFF.

The V and J genes are TRBV21-1 and TRBJ2-7; TCRdb proposes TRBD1, but this gene call is untestable without DNA. TRBV21-1 is an annotated pseudogene. The CDR3 covers 15 residues. The CDR3 reads CASSLRQDSSYEQYF.

This chain connects TRBV7-2 to TRBJ2-1; TCRdb designates TRBD2, a call that cannot be tested without DNA. The CDR3 length is 14 residues. Germline V CDR1 and CDR2: SGHTA, FQGNSA. The CDR3 is CASSTTSGWSEQFF. The whole variable domain, remainder taken from reference TRBV7-2 and TRBJ2-1, is GAGVSQSPSNKVTEKGKDVELRCDPISGHTALYWYRQSLGQGLEFLIYFQGNSAPDKSGLPSDRFSAERTGGSVSTLTIQRTQQEDSAVYLCASSTTSGWSEQFFGPGTRLTVL.

The V gene is TRBV5-1, the J gene TRBJ2-3; TCRdb's D gene call, TRBD2, goes unchecked for lack of DNA. The CDR3 length is 17 residues. Germline-derived CDR1 and CDR2 are SGHRS and YFSETQ. The CDR3 loop reads CASSPITGTSGKDTQYF.

V is TRBV5-1 and J is TRBJ1-1. Germline lookup yields CDR1 SGHRS and CDR2 YFSETQ. The CDR3 length is 18 residues. This CDR3 reads CASSSGSGGGRMNTEAFF.

This CDR3 is CASSLIRANTIYF. The chain recombines TRBV12-3 or TRBV12-4 with TRBJ1-3. This CDR3 comprises 13 residues.

This chain uses TRBV3-1 with TRBJ1-1. The CDR3 consists of 14 residues. CDR1 is LGHDT and CDR2 is YNNKEL in the germline V gene (reference sequence). CDR3 residues: CASSQDLRGIEAFF.

V usage is TRBV4-3 and J usage is TRBJ2-1; TCRdb lists TRBD2, though no DNA is available to test this call. This CDR3 is built from 16 residues. Germline lookup yields CDR1 LGHNA and CDR2 YSLEER. The CDR3: CASSQDWSSGTAEQFF.

This sequence joins TRBV5-4 and TRBJ1-3. The CDR3 covers 15 residues. The germline V gene has CDR1 SGHNT and CDR2 YYREEE (reference sequence). CDR3 residues: CASSLAPNSGNTIYF.

The chain combines TRBV5-5 with TRBJ2-2; TCRdb lists TRBD1, though no DNA is available to test this call. Germline CDR1 is SGHKS and CDR2 is YYEKEE (reference sequence). The CDR3 runs to 15 residues. CDR3 sequence reads: CASSTDRVNTGELFF.

The rearrangement uses TRBV9 and TRBJ1-1. From germline, CDR1 is SGDLS and CDR2 YYNGEE. The CDR3 spans 14 residues. This CDR3 is CASSGRHGNTEAFF.

This chain links TRBV12-3 or TRBV12-4 with TRBJ1-1; the D call from TCRdb, TRBD1, cannot be confirmed without DNA. The CDR3 loop spans 15 amino acids. CDR3 sequence reads: CASTQGPPTTPEAFF.

The chain employs TRBV29-1 and TRBJ1-1. This CDR3 comprises 15 residues. Germline V gene sequence: CDR1 SQVTM, CDR2 ANQGSEA. CDR3 amino acids: CSVSGGPFQNTEAFF.

The chain employs TRBV14 and TRBJ2-1; TCRdb gives TRBD1 as the D gene, but with no DNA this cannot be confirmed. The CDR3 covers 13 residues. CDR1 and CDR2 from the germline V gene are SGHDN and FVKESK. The CDR3: CASSQIPGSEQFF.

The chain recombines TRBV4-3 with TRBJ2-1; with no DNA, the TCRdb D assignment of TRBD2 cannot be verified. This CDR3 comprises 14 residues. CDR1 LGHNA and CDR2 YSLEER come from the germline V gene. CDR3 protein: CASSEVAGRNEQFF.

The chain carries TRBV5-5 and TRBJ2-7; lacking DNA, the TRBD1 call made by TCRdb goes unchecked. The V gene's germline CDR1 is SGHKS and CDR2 YYEKEE (reference sequence). The CDR3 extends over 16 amino acids. The chain's CDR3 is CASSLVPGQGTHEQYF. Based on the CDR3 plus reference TRBV5-5 and TRBJ2-7, the full variable domain is DAGVTQSPTHLIKTRGQQVTLRCSPISGHKSVSWYQQVLGQGPQFIFQYYEKEERGRGNFPDRFSARQFPNYSSELNVNALLLGDSALYLCASSLVPGQGTHEQYFGPGTRLTVT.

This chain uses TRBV5-1 with TRBJ2-5; TCRdb designates TRBD1, a call that cannot be tested without DNA. There are 15 residues in the CDR3. From germline, CDR1 is SGHRS and CDR2 YFSETQ. CDR3 amino acids: CASRPPTGGKETQYF. The complete variable domain, with remaining parts taken from reference TRBV5-1 and TRBJ2-5, reads KAGVTQTPRYLIKTRGQQVTLSCSPISGHRSVSWYQQTPGQGLQFLFEYFSETQRNKGNFPGRFSGRQFSNSRSEMNVSTLELGDSALYLCASRPPTGGKETQYFGPGTRLLVL.